Following are 16 T cell receptor beta chains from one sample sequenced in a study of blood T cell repertoires in COVID-19. Profiling relied on immunoSEQ multiplex PCR, and the TCRdb table lists in-frame clones only, not all of them. The repertoire holds roughly 71,000 clones, with 70% to 90% as singletons. The sample taken for sequencing was peripheral blood. These receptors were collected from a man aged 25-45 years with acute or convalescent COVID-19.

This clone showed up just a few times. This chain uses TRBV27 with TRBJ1-2; D might be TRBD1 (5 bases). This CDR3 contains 15 residues. Germline CDR1 MNHEY, CDR2 SMNVEV (reference sequence). V shed 4 bases and J shed 6 bases, with 18 bases lying between them. CDR3 region: CASSYQAGLPDGYTF. CDR3 sequence (DNA): TGTGCCAGCAGTTATCAGGCGGGACTACCCGATGGCTACACCTTC.

The chain recombines TRBV7-2 with TRBJ2-3, with 9 bases aligning to TRBD1. J was trimmed by 4 bases and V by 4 bases; bases with no gene match: 3. Germline-derived CDR1 and CDR2 are SGHTA and FQGNSA. The CDR3 runs to 14 residues. Here the CDR3 DNA reads TGTGCCAGCAGCTCAAGGACAGGGGCAGATACGCAGTATTTT. Amino acids: CASSSRTGADTQYF.

The chain is built from TRBV6-5 and TRBJ1-5; 7 bases agree with TRBD1. CDR3 length: 14 residues. Germline assignment: CDR1 MNHEY and CDR2 SVGAGI. Trimming took 5 bases from V and 5 from J; bases not matched to a gene: 6. This chain's CDR3 is CASSINRGDQPQHF. The CDR3, as DNA: TGTGCCAGCAGTATAAACAGGGGTGATCAGCCCCAGCATTTT.

This rearrangement joins TRBV19 to TRBJ2-2; the D gene is possibly TRBD2 (6 bases). Trimming removed 7 bases from V and 2 bases from J, with 17 bases in between. There are 16 residues in the CDR3. CDR1 LNHDA and CDR2 SQIVND come from the germline V gene (reference sequence). The CDR3 is CASTGGTARNTGELFF. In DNA, the CDR3 is TGTGCCAGTACTGGGGGGACGGCCAGAAACACCGGGGAGCTGTTTTTT.

In the case of this clone: This specimen includes other DNA sequences encoding the same CDR3. The rearrangement joins TRBV18 to TRBJ1-2; no definite D call. Germline CDR1 and CDR2: KGHSH and LQKENI. V lost 3 bases and J 1 base, leaving 6 bases between the germline ends. This CDR3 spans 13 amino acids. CDR3 sequence reads: CASSPPSNYGYTF. CDR3 nucleotides: TGTGCCAGCTCACCTCCCAGTAACTATGGCTACACCTTC.

V gene TRBV7-9 combines with J gene TRBJ1-6; D gene ambiguous. This CDR3 contains 13 residues. The germline V gene encodes CDR1 SEHNR and CDR2 FQNEAQ (reference sequence). V lost 7 bases and J 6 bases, leaving 10 bases between the germline ends. The CDR3 reads CASNLEGNSPLHF. The DNA for the CDR3 is TGTGCCAGCAACCTGGAGGGTAATTCACCCCTCCACTTT.

This chain joins TRBV29-1 and TRBJ2-5, with 11 bases lining up with TRBD1. The CDR3 runs 16 residues. Germline CDR1 is SQVTM and CDR2 is ANQGSEA. Germline trimming cut 3 bases from V and 3 bases from J; bases unmatched to any gene: 9. The CDR3 loop is CSVEKGQGVGKETQYF. The CDR3 nucleotides are TGCAGCGTTGAGAAGGGACAGGGGGTTGGCAAAGAGACCCAGTACTTC.

This clone was seen a few times. The genes are TRBV10-1 and TRBJ2-1; 7 positions agree with TRBD1. The V gene end was trimmed by 6 bases and the J gene end by 4 bases; junction bases not matched to a gene: 21. Germline-derived CDR1 and CDR2 are WNHNN and SYGVQD (reference sequence). The CDR3 sequence is 19 residues long. Written as DNA, the CDR3 is TGCGCCAGCAGGGAGACAGGGACCCAATCTACGAACGGGTACAATGAGCAGTTCTTC. It translates to CASRETGTQSTNGYNEQFF.

This chain joins TRBV12-3 or TRBV12-4 and TRBJ1-1; a possible D gene is TRBD1 (5 bases). The CDR3 consists of 13 residues. The V end was cut by 6 bases, the J end by 3 bases, with 11 bases between. The CDR3 DNA reads as TGTGCCAGCAGCTTCGGGGGGGACACTGAAGCTTTCTTT. Translating it yields CASSFGGDTEAFF.

The chain recombines TRBV5-1 with TRBJ1-1; D unresolved. Germline CDR1 reads SGHRS; CDR2 reads YFSETQ. The V gene lost 0 bases and the J gene lost 0 bases, with 9 bases spanning the gap. The CDR3 contains 15 residues. The CDR3 DNA is TGCGCCAGCAGCTTGGATAGCACCTTGAACACTGAAGCTTTCTTT. Protein sequence: CASSLDSTLNTEAFF.

This rearrangement joins TRBV10-3 to TRBJ2-5; possibly TRBD2 for D (5 bases). This CDR3 region has 13 residues. Germline-derived CDR1 and CDR2 are ENHRY and SYGVKD. The V end lost 0 bases, the J end lost 4 bases, and 6 bases lay between the germline ends. CDR3 loop: CAISESEGETQYF. CDR3 bases: TGTGCCATCAGTGAGTCTGAGGGAGAGACCCAGTACTTC.

The table lists this clone with a count of one. CDR3 residues: CATKRLANYGYTF. As DNA, the CDR3 is TGTGCCACCAAGCGGTTAGCTAACTATGGCTACACCTTC. The chain is built from TRBV15 and TRBJ1-2; no firm D call. Trimming stripped 7 bases from V and 0 bases from J, with 9 bases between. CDR3 length equals 13 residues. Germline loops: CDR1 LNHNV, CDR2 YYDKDF (reference sequence).

V usage is TRBV10-3 and J usage is TRBJ1-2; 12 nucleotides line up with TRBD1. Germline-derived CDR1 and CDR2 are ENHRY and SYGVKD. CDR3 size: 17 residues. Germline trimming cut 8 bases from V and 5 bases from J; bases unmatched to any gene: 15. CDR3 loop: CAIFEGTGGKGGYGYTF. CDR3 DNA: TGTGCCATCTTCGAAGGGACAGGGGGCAAAGGAGGGTATGGCTACACCTTC.

This sequence joins TRBV4-1 and TRBJ1-4; no clear D gene. CDR1 is MGHRA and CDR2 is YSYEKL in the germline V gene. V was shortened by 2 bases and J by 4 bases, with 11 bases between the two germline ends. The CDR3 contains 15 residues. CDR3 amino acids: CASSQSIVVNEKLFF. CDR3 DNA: TGCGCCAGCAGCCAATCTATTGTGGTTAATGAAAAACTGTTTTTT.

DNA for the CDR3: TGTGCCAGCAACGAACGGTCGAATGGCTACACCTTC. This codes for CASNERSNGYTF. This chain connects TRBV19 to TRBJ1-2; the D is unclear. Germline loops: CDR1 LNHDA, CDR2 SQIVND (reference sequence). Trimming removed 9 bases from V and 6 bases from J, with 14 bases in between. CDR3 length: 12 residues.

This chain uses TRBV21-1 with TRBJ2-2; no DNA check was done on the table's D call, TRBD1. TRBV21-1 has pseudogene status. The CDR3 spans 18 residues. The CDR3 sequence is CASSKYYFRGLNTGELFF. In DNA, the CDR3 is TGTGCCAGCAGCAAATACTACTTCAGGGGGCTAAACACCGGGGAGCTGTTTTTT.